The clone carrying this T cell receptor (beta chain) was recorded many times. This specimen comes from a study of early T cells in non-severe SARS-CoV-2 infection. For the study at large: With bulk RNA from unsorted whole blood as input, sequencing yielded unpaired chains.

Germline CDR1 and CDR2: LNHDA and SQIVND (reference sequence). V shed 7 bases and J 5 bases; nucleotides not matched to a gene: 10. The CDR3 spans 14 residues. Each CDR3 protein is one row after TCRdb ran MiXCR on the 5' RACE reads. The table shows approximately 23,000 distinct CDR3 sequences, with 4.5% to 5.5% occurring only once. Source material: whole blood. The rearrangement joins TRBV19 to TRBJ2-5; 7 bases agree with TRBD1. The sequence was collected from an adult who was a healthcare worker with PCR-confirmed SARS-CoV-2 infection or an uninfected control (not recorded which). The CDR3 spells CASTPTGIWETQYF. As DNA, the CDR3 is TGTGCCAGTACTCCGACAGGGATTTGGGAGACCCAGTACTTC. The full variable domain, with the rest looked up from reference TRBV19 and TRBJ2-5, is DGGITQSPKYLFRKEGQNVTLSCEQNLNHDAMYWYRQDPGQGLRLIYYSQIVNDFQKGDIAEGYSVSREKKESFPLTVTSAQKNPTAFYLCASTPTGIWETQYFGPGTRLLVL.